This T cell receptor beta chain was sequenced during a study of blood T cells in healthy people across ages. A J-beta primer mix and a sample-barcoded 5' primer were used in a second PCR of roughly 6 to 11 cycles. Carrying 12 random nucleotides, a template-switch adaptor labeled each individual cDNA molecule. TCRdb fed the 5' RACE reads into MiXCR, producing one record per CDR3 protein. The sample holds around 800,000 distinct CDR3 sequences, 44% seen once. For this clonotype: The junction differs from germline at one of its ends, possibly a read error.

The source material was blood. The source of this sequence is a man in his 60s in good health.

CDR3 region: CASSPDRENNPPQHF. In DNA form, the CDR3 reads TGCGCCAGCAGCCCGGACAGGGAGAATAATCCGCCCCAGCATTTT. The rearrangement uses TRBV4-1 and TRBJ1-5; 8 nucleotides match TRBD1. The CDR3 is made up of 15 amino acids. Germline V gene data show CDR1 as MGHRA and CDR2 as YSYEKL.